The TCR beta chain described here comes from a study of T cells after yellow fever vaccination. General study points: The appearance of a small share of clonotypes in both CD4 and CD8 compartments was observed. Weaker overall was a secondary response that nonetheless peaked faster, on day 5 versus 15. Booster sampling recovered most clones from primary vaccination (around 96% CD4, around 88% CD8).

This clonotype has only a few counts. No antigen is known for it. V was pared by 5 bases and J by 9 bases, with 14 bases between. The CDR3 is 13 amino acids. Per germline, CDR1 SGHAT and CDR2 FQNNGV. Synthesis of TCR cDNA relied on 5'RACE template switching, which attached a universal primer site and UMIs. MiXCR, run by TCRdb on the 5' RACE reads, gives a single entry per CDR3 protein. The table records hundreds of thousands of distinct CDR3 sequences, 9% to 15% of them present only once. The specimen comprised PBMCs, sampled on the day of the yellow fever booster vaccination. V gene TRBV11-2 combines with J gene TRBJ2-1, with D maybe TRBD2 (6 bases). The TCR was taken from a man between 25 and 39 years old who received the YFV17D yellow fever vaccine. The CDR3 nucleotides read TGTGCCAGCAGCCATGGGACTTTCAGTGAGCAGTTCTTC. Amino acid sequence: CASSHGTFSEQFF.